This T cell receptor (beta chain) was recovered during a study of CD8 T cells in ankylosing spondylitis. Study conclusions and caveats: The study looked at matched synovial fluid samples from ankylosing spondylitis patients. Disease-linked clones were reported to be significantly enriched there. Earlier reports found some motif variants in synovial fluid and blood in reactive arthritis. It appeared that ankylosing spondylitis blood was characterized by a TCR beta motif of 8 or 9 highly homologous variants.

Libraries for TCR beta were made by quantitative 5'-RACE with molecular barcodes. TCRdb itself ran the 5' RACE reads through MiXCR, one entry per CDR3 protein. The sample holds 350,000 or so distinct CDR3 sequences, roughly 10% seen once. Trimming took off 0 bases at V and 7 bases at J, with 11 bases between the two ends. Germline CDR1 reads SGHRS; CDR2 reads YFSETQ. The CDR3 is 14 amino acids. This clonotype was detected only a few times. Its specificity is unknown. This TCR derives from a female donor with ankylosing spondylitis or in good health (not recorded which). This sequence joins TRBV5-1 and TRBJ1-5, with D perhaps TRBD1 (5 bases). The specimen sequenced was blood, either unsorted or a sorted T cell fraction (not recorded which). CDR3 coding DNA: TGCGCCAGCAGCTTGGAGGGTGGGGGGCAGCCCCAGCATTTT. Translation: CASSLEGGGQPQHF.